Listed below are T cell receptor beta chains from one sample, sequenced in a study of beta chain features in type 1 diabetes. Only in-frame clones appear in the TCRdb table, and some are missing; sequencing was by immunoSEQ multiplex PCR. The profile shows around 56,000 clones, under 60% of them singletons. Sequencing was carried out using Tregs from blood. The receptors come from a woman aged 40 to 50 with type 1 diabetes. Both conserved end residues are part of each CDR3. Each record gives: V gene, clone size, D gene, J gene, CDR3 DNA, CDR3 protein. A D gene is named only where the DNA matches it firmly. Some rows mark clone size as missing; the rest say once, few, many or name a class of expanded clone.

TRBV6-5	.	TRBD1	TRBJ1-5	TGTGCCAGCGGACGGACAGGTTATAGCAATCAGCCCCAGCATTTT	CASGRTGYSNQPQHF
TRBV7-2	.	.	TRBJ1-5	TGTGCCAGCAACTTAGGGGCGGGTTGGGTCAATCAGCCCCAGCATTTT	CASNLGAGWVNQPQHF
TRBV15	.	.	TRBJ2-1	TGTGCCACCAGCAGAGATCCGCGGGGAGTCTACAATGAGCAGTTCTTC	CATSRDPRGVYNEQFF
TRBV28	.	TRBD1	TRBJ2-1	TGTGCCAGCAGGCCCGACAGGGGGCGGAGGAATGAGCAGTTCTTC	CASRPDRGRRNEQFF
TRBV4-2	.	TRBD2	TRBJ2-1	TGTGCCAGCAGCCAAAGACTAGCGGGGAATGAGCAGTTCTTC	CASSQRLAGNEQFF
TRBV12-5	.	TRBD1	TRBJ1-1	TGTGCTAGTGGTTTCGGACAGGGGATCACTGAAGCTTTCTTT	CASGFGQGITEAFF
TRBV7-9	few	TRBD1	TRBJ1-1	TGTGCCAGCAGCTTGACAGGGATAATAACTGAAGCTTTCTTT	CASSLTGIITEAFF
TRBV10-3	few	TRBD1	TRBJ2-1	TGTGCCACGAATACAGGGGCAAATGAGCAGTTCTTC	CATNTGANEQFF
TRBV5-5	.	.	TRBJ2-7	TGTGCCAGCAGCTTGCTACTAGGAGAGCAGTACTTC	CASSLLLGEQYF
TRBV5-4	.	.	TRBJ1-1	TGTGCCAGCACCCTAAGGGGTCTTACTGAAGCTTTCTTT	CASTLRGLTEAFF
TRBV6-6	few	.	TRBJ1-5	TGTGCCAGCAGTCCTCAGGGGATCGGCAATCAGCCCCAGCATTTT	CASSPQGIGNQPQHF
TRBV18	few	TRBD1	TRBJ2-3	TGTGCCAGCTCATGGCTTGCAGGGGGCGCGGATACGCAGTATTTT	CASSWLAGGADTQYF
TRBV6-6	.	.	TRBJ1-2	TGTGCCAGCAGTTACACCATGGCACCGTGGGGCTACACCTTC	CASSYTMAPWGYTF
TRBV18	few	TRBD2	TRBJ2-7	TGTGCCAGCTCACGGACTAGCGGGGCCTACGAGCAGTACTTC	CASSRTSGAYEQYF
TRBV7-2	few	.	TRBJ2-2	TGTGCCAGCAGCTTAGCACGCAGATGGAGCACCGGGGAGCTGTTTTTT	CASSLARRWSTGELFF
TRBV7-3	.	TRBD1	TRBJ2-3	TGTGCCAGCAATACAGGGGCGATCACAGATACGCAGTATTTT	CASNTGAITDTQYF
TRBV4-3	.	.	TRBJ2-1	TGCGCCAGCAGCCAGGAGATCTTCTCCAATGAGCAGTTCTTC	CASSQEIFSNEQFF